Reported below is one T cell receptor beta chain. Its matching antigen is unknown. Treatment in this sample: oral pan-JAK inhibitor, 5-10 mg twice daily. This entry is derived from a study of CD8+ T cells in alopecia areata. The overall study: Affected scalp percentage set treated patients' severity scores.

Study results and limitations: Tofacitinib significantly decreased scalp clonality and expanded CD8+ clones among top 100. Patients shared TCRs less clearly than mice did, possibly for HLA-related reasons. A great number of expanded lesional clones endured in scalp and blood during tofacitinib.

Trimming removed 8 bases at V and 2 bases at J, with 12 bases between. Germline CDR1 and CDR2: SQVTM and ANQGSEA. The CDR3 consists of 12 residues. After isolation, RNA underwent reverse transcription to generate cDNA as the sequencing template. Measured with immunoSEQ multiplex PCR; TCRdb has only the in-frame clones, and not every one. Here the sample spans fewer than 250,000 clones, about 40% being singletons. The sequenced sample was CD4+ T cells sorted from blood, obtained between weeks 36 and 40, from a patient treated with tofacitinib. The clonotype originates from a human donor with alopecia areata. The chain joins TRBV29-1 to TRBJ1-2; D is possibly TRBD1 (5 bases). CDR3 coding DNA: TGCAGCTCCTACAGGCGAAACTATGGCTACACCTTC. Translating it yields CSSYRRNYGYTF.